The clone carrying this TCR beta chain was detected a few times. No antigen is known for it. The data are from a study of long-term antiretroviral therapy in people with HIV. Study details: When the earliest samples were collected, ART was typically delayed until CD4 counts fell. Overall study findings and caveats: An increase in diversity followed ART, yet levels stayed below transplant donor controls. Compared with controls, HIV repertoires showed narrower CDR3 length ranges.

With survey level as its setting, the immunoSEQ assay was v3.0. Clones were read by immunoSEQ multiplex PCR, and TCRdb kept only the in-frame ones, dropping some. Of around 33,000 clones in the sample, around four fifths were seen once. No fewer than two post-ART and no fewer than one pre-ART PBMC samples existed for each donor. This specimen was unsorted PBMCs, taken 0.4 years before starting antiretroviral therapy. The sequence was obtained from a man between 18 and 35 years old with HIV.

CDR3 DNA sequence: TGCGCCAGCAGCCAAGACCACGGTAGCAATCAGCCCCAGCATTTT. This gives the protein CASSQDHGSNQPQHF. The chain uses TRBV4-1 and TRBJ1-5; D is unresolved. The CDR3 loop spans 15 amino acids. The ends were cut back, 0 bases at V and 0 bases at J, with 6 bases in the middle. Germline V gene data show CDR1 as MGHRA and CDR2 as YSYEKL.